The 29 T cell receptor beta chains listed next were all sequenced from one sample in a study of Tregs in tolerant kidney transplant recipients. Assay: immunoSEQ multiplex PCR; the TCRdb copy retains only in-frame clones and omits some. Of some 250,000 clones listed, 80% to 85% are singletons. Sequencing was carried out using CD4+ T cells from blood. These receptor sequences come from a human donor in good health.

The rearrangement joins TRBV15 to TRBJ1-3; D unclear. The CDR3 has 16 residues. Trimming pared 0 bases from V and 0 bases from J, leaving 9 bases between. CDR1 LNHNV and CDR2 YYDKDF come from the germline V gene (reference sequence). The CDR3 loop reads CATSRDEVSSGNTIYF. CDR3 nucleotide sequence: TGTGCCACCAGCAGAGATGAGGTTAGCTCTGGAAACACCATATATTTT.

The gene calls are TRBV5-1 and TRBJ1-3; 7 bases agree with TRBD1. The CDR3 runs to 14 residues. From germline, CDR1 is SGHRS and CDR2 YFSETQ. The junction had 2 bases not matched to a gene; V was cut back by 4 bases and J by 1 base. CDR3 bases: TGCGCCAGCAGCGTGGGACAGTCTGGAAACACCATATATTTT. Its translation: CASSVGQSGNTIYF.

The chain is built from TRBV14 and TRBJ2-1; the match to TRBD2 covers 14 bases. The CDR3 length is 20 residues. The J segment lost 8 bases and the V segment lost 1 base, leaving 16 bases of the junction unmatched. Germline values: CDR1 SGHDN, CDR2 FVKESK. The CDR3 DNA sequence: TGTGCCAGCAGCCAAGTTCGACTAGCGGGAGGGCCGAATAGAAACTATGAGCAGTTCTTC. As protein: CASSQVRLAGGPNRNYEQFF.

The rearrangement uses TRBV9 and TRBJ1-1; D gene uncertain. The CDR3 runs to 14 residues. Per germline, CDR1 SGDLS and CDR2 YYNGEE. V was clipped by 3 bases and J by 4 bases, with 13 bases between them. The CDR3 DNA follows: TGTGCCAGCAGCGGCCGACGGGGTGGCACTGAAGCTTTCTTT. This codes for CASSGRRGGTEAFF. The variable domain in full, with the rest retrieved from reference TRBV9 and TRBJ1-1, is DSGVTQTPKHLITATGQRVTLRCSPRSGDLSVYWYQQSLDQGLQFLIQYYNGEERAKGNILERFSAQQFPDLHSELNLSSLELGDSALYFCASSGRRGGTEAFFGQGTRLTVV.

The rearrangement joins TRBV5-1 to TRBJ2-7; D is perhaps TRBD1 (5 bases). Trimming removed 1 base from V and 0 bases from J, with 14 bases in between. The germline V gene has CDR1 SGHRS and CDR2 YFSETQ. The length of the CDR3 is 16 residues. CDR3 loop: CASSLMGRPPSYEQYF. CDR3 DNA sequence: TGCGCCAGCAGCTTGATGGGGCGTCCCCCCTCCTACGAGCAGTACTTC.

This sequence joins TRBV5-1 and TRBJ1-1, with 9 bases fitting TRBD1. V was pared by 4 bases and J by 3 bases, with 7 bases of the junction left unmatched. Looked up from germline, CDR1 is SGHRS and CDR2 is YFSETQ. There are 15 residues in the CDR3. Here the CDR3 reads CASSLYRGRDTEAFF. DNA for the CDR3: TGCGCCAGCAGCCTGTACAGGGGGCGCGACACTGAAGCTTTCTTT.

The J gene is TRBJ2-1, the V gene TRBV5-1; 13 nucleotides agree with TRBD2. The CDR3 runs to 18 residues. The V gene's germline CDR1 is SGHRS and CDR2 YFSETQ. The junction had 15 bases not matched to a gene; V was cut back by 3 bases and J by 9 bases. The CDR3 region has the DNA TGCGCCAGCAGCTCCCCGGGACTAGCGGGGTTCCGAGGGAGTGAGCAGTTCTTC. Translation: CASSSPGLAGFRGSEQFF.

This rearrangement joins TRBV29-1 to TRBJ2-1; 15 nucleotides match TRBD2. After removal of 7 bases from V and 4 bases from J, the junction contained 5 bases not matched to a gene. Germline CDR1 is SQVTM and CDR2 is ANQGSEA. CDR3 length: 15 amino acids. CDR3 bases: TGCAGCGGTGCGGGACTAGCGGGGGGTTACAATGAGCAGTTCTTC. Its protein is CSGAGLAGGYNEQFF.

The chain joins TRBV10-3 to TRBJ2-7; D is perhaps TRBD2 (5 bases). Germline loops: CDR1 ENHRY, CDR2 SYGVKD. This CDR3 is 15 amino acids long. Trimming shortened V by 6 bases and J by 1 base, and 16 bases separated the two germline ends. The CDR3 DNA is TGTGCCATCAGATCCCCGGGGTTGGGATCCTACGAGCAGTACTTC. This codes for CAIRSPGLGSYEQYF.

This sequence joins TRBV5-4 and TRBJ2-5; 8 nucleotides align to TRBD1. CDR3 length: 18 residues. Germline-derived CDR1 and CDR2 are SGHNT and YYREEE (reference sequence). The ends lost 6 bases at V and 4 bases at J; junction bases unmatched: 20. CDR3 sequence reads: CASIIWGRQGNFRETQYF. The CDR3 DNA is TGTGCCAGCATCATATGGGGAAGACAGGGGAATTTTAGAGAGACCCAGTACTTC. Full variable domain (rest looked up from reference TRBV5-4 and TRBJ2-5): ETGVTQSPTHLIKTRGQQVTLRCSSQSGHNTVSWYQQALGQGPQFIFQYYREEENGRGNFPPRFSGLQFPNYSSELNVNALELDDSALYLCASIIWGRQGNFRETQYFGPGTRLLVL.

This chain joins TRBV7-9 and TRBJ1-2; weak D call: TRBD1 (6 bases). Trimming pared 5 bases from V and 3 bases from J, leaving 7 bases between. Germline loops: CDR1 SEHNR, CDR2 FQNEAQ (reference sequence). There are 12 residues in the CDR3. This CDR3 is CASSAGDYGYTF. DNA of the CDR3: TGTGCCAGCAGCGCAGGGGACTATGGCTACACCTTC.

The CDR3 spells CASRRLAGSGEQYF. DNA of the CDR3: TGTGCCAGTAGGCGGCTAGCGGGGTCGGGCGAGCAGTACTTC. The V gene is TRBV19, the J gene TRBJ2-7; 9 bases fit TRBD2. Germline-derived CDR1 and CDR2 are LNHDA and SQIVND (reference sequence). CDR3 length: 14 residues. Trimming removed 6 bases from V and 6 bases from J; junction bases left unmatched: 9. Together with reference TRBV19 and TRBJ2-7, the CDR3 gives the full variable domain: DGGITQSPKYLFRKEGQNVTLSCEQNLNHDAMYWYRQDPGQGLRLIYYSQIVNDFQKGDIAEGYSVSREKKESFPLTVTSAQKNPTAFYLCASRRLAGSGEQYFGPGTRLTVT.

The J gene is TRBJ2-3, the V gene TRBV15; D is unresolved. Deletions cut 0 bases from V and 6 bases from J, with 7 bases between. This CDR3 region has 13 residues. Germline V gene data show CDR1 as LNHNV and CDR2 as YYDKDF (reference sequence). In DNA form, the CDR3 reads TGTGCCACCAGCAGAGATAAGGTTGATACGCAGTATTTT. Its translation is CATSRDKVDTQYF.

The rearrangement links TRBV18 to TRBJ1-1; D possibly corresponds to TRBD1 (6 bases). The germline CDR1 and CDR2 sequences are KGHSH and LQKENI. CDR3 size: 14 residues. V was trimmed by 6 bases and J by 5 bases, leaving 16 bases between them. CDR3: CASSERGGSTEAFF. The CDR3, as DNA: TGTGCCAGCTCGGAAAGGGGGGGATCGACTGAAGCTTTCTTT. Combining the CDR3 with reference TRBV18 and TRBJ1-1 gives the whole variable domain NAGVMQNPRHLVRRRGQEARLRCSPMKGHSHVYWYRQLPEEGLKFMVYLQKENIIDESGMPKERFSAEFPKEGPSILRIQQVVRGDSAAYFCASSERGGSTEAFFGQGTRLTVV.

The V call is TRBV7-9, the J call TRBJ1-3; D is uncertain. Germline assignment: CDR1 SEHNR and CDR2 FQNEAQ (reference sequence). V lost 1 base to trimming and J lost 0 bases, with 4 bases between them. The CDR3 contains 14 residues. CDR3 sequence: CASSLGSSGNTIYF. The CDR3 region has the DNA TGTGCCAGCAGCTTAGGCAGCTCTGGAAACACCATATATTTT.

This clone was observed a handful of times. The gene calls are TRBV5-1 and TRBJ2-1; 12 nucleotides agree with TRBD2. CDR1 SGHRS and CDR2 YFSETQ come from the germline V gene. With 4 bases clipped from V and 5 bases from J, the junction kept 4 bases outside the gene matches. This CDR3 has 15 residues. In nucleotides, the CDR3 is TGCGCCAGCAGCGGAACTAGCGGGGGGAACAATGAGCAGTTCTTC. This encodes CASSGTSGGNNEQFF. The full variable domain, its missing parts supplied by reference TRBV5-1 and TRBJ2-1, is KAGVTQTPRYLIKTRGQQVTLSCSPISGHRSVSWYQQTPGQGLQFLFEYFSETQRNKGNFPGRFSGRQFSNSRSEMNVSTLELGDSALYLCASSGTSGGNNEQFFGPGTRLTVL.

The genes are TRBV9 and TRBJ2-3; TRBD2 agrees at 10 bases. The length of the CDR3 is 16 residues. Germline-derived CDR1 and CDR2 are SGDLS and YYNGEE. V lost 2 bases and J lost 2; bases outside the gene matches: 5. CDR3 in amino acids: CASSVRTSGLTDTQYF. CDR3 DNA: TGTGCCAGCAGCGTTAGGACTAGCGGCCTCACAGATACGCAGTATTTT.

The chain is built from TRBV6-6 and TRBJ1-3; D is unresolved. Germline V gives CDR1 MNHNY, CDR2 SVGAGI (reference sequence). Trimming left V 5 bases short and J 0 bases short, with 14 bases between. There are 16 residues in the CDR3. The CDR3 DNA sequence: TGTGCCAGCAGTCAGACCATCCCGGGCTCTGGAAACACCATATATTTT. Translated, it gives CASSQTIPGSGNTIYF.

The genes are TRBV2 and TRBJ2-3; the match to TRBD1 covers 12 bases. Germline CDR1 SNHLY, CDR2 FYNNEI. Trimming cost V 6 bases and J 5 bases; bases outside gene matches: 9. There are 16 residues in the CDR3. The CDR3 is CASRGFGTGGQDTQYF. CDR3 bases: TGTGCCAGCAGGGGGTTCGGGACAGGGGGCCAAGATACGCAGTATTTT.

The chain employs TRBV6-1 and TRBJ1-5; no clear D gene. CDR1 is MNHNS, CDR2 SASEGT, per germline. This CDR3 region has 16 residues. The germline V and J ends were trimmed by 1 base and 0 bases, with 10 bases remaining between them. The CDR3 is CASSEVYSYSNQPQHF. The DNA of the CDR3 is TGTGCCAGCAGTGAAGTATACAGCTATAGCAATCAGCCCCAGCATTTT.

V usage is TRBV7-2 and J usage is TRBJ1-1; TRBD1 is a possible D gene (6 bases). V was clipped by 2 bases and J by 6 bases, with 16 bases between them. This CDR3 has 15 amino acids. CDR1 is SGHTA and CDR2 is FQGNSA in the germline V gene. The DNA of the CDR3 is TGTGCCAGCAGCTTACTCGGCAGGGGATTGGCTGAAGCTTTCTTT. Amino acid sequence: CASSLLGRGLAEAFF.

The chain recombines TRBV6-5 with TRBJ2-1, with TRBD2 matching over 12 bases. The CDR3 covers 15 residues. Germline CDR1 MNHEY, CDR2 SVGAGI. Trimming took 7 bases from V and 8 from J; bases not matched to a gene: 9. The CDR3 sequence: CASTPTSGRAHEQFF. The CDR3 nucleotides read TGTGCCAGCACCCCGACTAGCGGGAGAGCCCATGAGCAGTTCTTC.

The rearrangement links TRBV5-1 to TRBJ2-7, with TRBD1 matching 8 bases. Trimming cost V 2 bases and J 0 bases; bases outside gene matches: 7. CDR1 is SGHRS, CDR2 YFSETQ, per germline. The CDR3 sequence is 16 residues long. CDR3 in DNA: TGCGCCAGCAGCTTAGCGACAGGGGACAGCTCCTACGAGCAGTACTTC. Its translation: CASSLATGDSSYEQYF.

This rearrangement joins TRBV4-1 to TRBJ2-1; a weak D match, TRBD2 (7 bases). CDR1 and CDR2 from the germline V gene are MGHRA and YSYEKL. This CDR3 spans 16 amino acids. V lost 2 bases, J lost 5 bases, and 16 bases lay in between. The CDR3 sequence is CASSQQPGGHNNEQFF. In DNA form, the CDR3 reads TGCGCCAGCAGCCAACAGCCGGGGGGCCACAACAATGAGCAGTTCTTC.

As to this clone: Additional DNA sequences in this sample encode the identical CDR3. The chain uses TRBV7-9 and TRBJ1-5; no definite D call. Germline V gene data show CDR1 as SEHNR and CDR2 as FQNEAQ (reference sequence). This CDR3 comprises 13 residues. V dropped 3 bases and J dropped 1 base, with 4 bases sitting between them. Here the CDR3 DNA reads TGTGCCAGCAGCTTTGGAAGCAATCAGCCCCAGCATTTT. Its protein is CASSFGSNQPQHF.

The chain joins TRBV2 to TRBJ1-4; TRBD1 matches 7 bases. The CDR3 is 14 amino acids. CDR1 and CDR2 from the germline V gene are SNHLY and FYNNEI. The trim removed 7 bases at V and 7 bases at J, leaving 9 bases unmatched. The CDR3 loop is CASNPQGSGEKLFF. CDR3 nucleotide sequence: TGTGCCAGCAATCCACAGGGGTCCGGTGAAAAACTGTTTTTT.

The V gene is TRBV6-1, the J gene TRBJ2-1; TRBD1 is a possible D gene (7 bases). The germline V gene has CDR1 MNHNS and CDR2 SASEGT. V shed 2 bases and J shed 11 bases, with 25 bases lying between them. CDR3 length equals 17 residues. In nucleotides, the CDR3 is TGTGCCAGCAGTGAATGGCGCGCGGGACAGCTGAGAATGAAGCAGTTCTTC. This gives the protein CASSEWRAGQLRMKQFF.

On this clone itself: Other DNA sequences in the sample encode the same CDR3. The J gene is TRBJ2-3, the V gene TRBV14; no clear D gene. Trimming pared 3 bases from V and 1 base from J, leaving 11 bases between. CDR1 and CDR2 from the germline V gene are SGHDN and FVKESK. This CDR3 has 15 amino acids. This CDR3 is CASSHLGWGTDTQYF. CDR3 sequence (DNA): TGTGCCAGCAGCCATCTAGGGTGGGGCACAGATACGCAGTATTTT.

The chain has TRBV7-2 and TRBJ2-5; TRBD2 aligns across 12 bases. Germline V gene data show CDR1 as SGHTA and CDR2 as FQGNSA. The CDR3 is made up of 19 amino acids. Trimming took 1 base from V and 4 from J; bases not matched to a gene: 13. This CDR3 is CASSLVGSSSGGAPETQYF. The CDR3 bases are TGTGCCAGCAGCTTAGTTGGCTCGTCTAGCGGGGGGGCCCCAGAGACCCAGTACTTC.